This entry lists 30 T cell receptor beta chains sequenced from one sample in a study of T cell responses to AZD1222 COVID-19 vaccine. Using immunoSEQ multiplex PCR, the repertoire was profiled, and TCRdb retains in-frame clones only, with some absent. The profile shows about 200,000 clones, around 93% of them singletons. The sample consisted of peripheral blood, taken 28 days after the second AZD1222 dose. All receptors derive from an adult who received the AZD1222 COVID-19 vaccine.

This chain joins TRBV3-1 (or the pseudogene TRBV3-2) and TRBJ2-5; no clear D gene. The CDR3 spans 12 residues. V shed 3 bases and J shed 2 bases, with 4 bases lying between them. Germline CDR1 and CDR2: LGHDT and YNNKEL (reference sequence). The chain's CDR3 is CASSQIQETQYF. The CDR3 coding sequence is TGTGCCAGCAGCCAGATACAAGAGACCCAGTACTTC.

V is TRBV6-5 and J is TRBJ2-7; D not certain. The CDR3 extends over 13 amino acids. The germline V gene has CDR1 MNHEY and CDR2 SVGAGI. Trimming took off 5 bases at V and 6 bases at J, with 14 bases between the two ends. The CDR3 DNA sequence: TGTGCCAGCAGTCCCTCGGTTCCCGCCGAGCAGTACTTC. This sequence encodes CASSPSVPAEQYF.

The chain is built from TRBV14 and TRBJ1-6; D gene uncertain. Germline CDR1 is SGHDN and CDR2 is FVKESK. The CDR3 is 11 residues long. Trimming pared 3 bases from V and 7 bases from J, leaving 1 base between. In nucleotides, the CDR3 is TGTGCCAGCAGCCACAATTCACCCCTCCACTTT. This translates into CASSHNSPLHF.

This chain links TRBV11-2 with TRBJ1-1; TRBD1 is a possible D gene (5 bases). The V end was cut by 3 bases, the J end by 1 base, with 9 bases between. Germline V gene data show CDR1 as SGHAT and CDR2 as FQNNGV. The CDR3 is 14 amino acids. Written as DNA, the CDR3 is TGTGCCAGCAGCTTCCTGGGGGAGAACACTGAAGCTTTCTTT. Its translation is CASSFLGENTEAFF.

Comments on this clone: The sample has other DNA sequences that encode this CDR3 too. This chain's CDR3 is CASSPPGSSYNEQFF. CDR3 nucleotides: TGTGCCAGCAGCCCCCCAGGGAGCTCCTACAATGAGCAGTTCTTC. The chain is built from TRBV7-2 and TRBJ2-1; D might be TRBD1 or TRBD2, each matching 5 bases. Trimming took off 5 bases at V and 0 bases at J, with 11 bases between the two ends. Germline V gene sequence: CDR1 SGHTA, CDR2 FQGNSA. The CDR3 has 15 amino acids.

This rearrangement joins TRBV6-4 to TRBJ2-2; 10 bases are a match to TRBD1. The germline V gene has CDR1 MRHNA and CDR2 SNTAGT. V shed 6 bases, J shed 4 bases, and the junction held 5 bases outside the gene matches. This CDR3 is built from 15 residues. CDR3 DNA: TGTGCCAGCAGACTCGGACAGGGGGGCACCGGGGAGCTGTTTTTT. Amino acids: CASRLGQGGTGELFF.

The rearrangement joins TRBV5-5 to TRBJ1-2, with D unclear. The CDR3 totals 15 residues. Germline values: CDR1 SGHKS, CDR2 YYEKEE (reference sequence). V shed 3 bases and J shed 12 bases, with 24 bases lying between them. The chain's CDR3 is CASSSHVGVALDHTF. CDR3 DNA: TGTGCCAGCAGCTCACACGTGGGTGTGGCGCTCGACCACACCTTC. Drawing the rest from reference TRBV5-5 and TRBJ1-2, the complete variable domain is DAGVTQSPTHLIKTRGQQVTLRCSPISGHKSVSWYQQVLGQGPQFIFQYYEKEERGRGNFPDRFSARQFPNYSSELNVNALLLGDSALYLCASSSHVGVALDHTFGSGTRLTVV.

V and J are TRBV18 and TRBJ1-5; a weak D match, TRBD1 (5 bases). The CDR3 has 16 amino acids. The germline gives CDR1 KGHSH, CDR2 LQKENI. V was clipped by 2 bases and J by 7 bases, with 18 bases between them. The CDR3 reads CASSPFVGEGYQPQHF. DNA for the CDR3: TGTGCCAGCTCACCATTCGTAGGGGAAGGGTACCAGCCCCAGCATTTT. The complete variable domain, with remaining parts taken from reference TRBV18 and TRBJ1-5, reads NAGVMQNPRHLVRRRGQEARLRCSPMKGHSHVYWYRQLPEEGLKFMVYLQKENIIDESGMPKERFSAEFPKEGPSILRIQQVVRGDSAAYFCASSPFVGEGYQPQHFGDGTRLSIL.

Only one count was recorded for this clone. The CDR3 nucleotides read TGTGCCAGCAGTTTATGGCCTCAGCCCCAGCATTTT. Translation: CASSLWPQPQHF. This chain connects TRBV12-3 or TRBV12-4 to TRBJ1-5; unclear D gene. With 2 bases removed from V and 6 bases from J, the gap between germline ends came to 5 bases. The CDR3 totals 12 residues.

The CDR3 reads CAISESSAVSGNTIYF. DNA for the CDR3: TGTGCCATCAGTGAGTCATCGGCGGTTTCTGGAAACACCATATATTTT. The chain employs TRBV10-3 and TRBJ1-3; D unresolved. Germline V lookup: CDR1 ENHRY, CDR2 SYGVKD. The CDR3 totals 16 residues. The V and J ends lost 0 bases and 1 base respectively, with 10 bases between them.

This sequence joins TRBV28 and TRBJ1-5; D gene ambiguous. The CDR3 totals 15 residues. The germline V gene encodes CDR1 MDHEN and CDR2 SYDVKM. The ends were cut back, 1 base at V and 4 bases at J, with 11 bases in the middle. The CDR3 sequence: CASSLSGEGNQPQHF. The CDR3 DNA follows: TGTGCCAGCAGTTTATCTGGGGAGGGTAATCAGCCCCAGCATTTT.

The rearrangement joins TRBV6-1 to TRBJ2-7; maybe TRBD1 (6 bases). Trimming removed 4 bases from V and 1 base from J, with 20 bases in between. Looked up from germline, CDR1 is MNHNS and CDR2 is SASEGT. This CDR3 has 17 amino acids. The CDR3, as DNA: TGTGCCAGCAGTGGGACCGTCGGTGCGACAGGTTCCTACGAGCAGTACTTC. This sequence encodes CASSGTVGATGSYEQYF.

The chain couples TRBV5-6 to TRBJ1-4, with 8 nucleotides matching TRBD1. With 3 bases clipped from V and 0 bases from J, the junction kept 7 bases outside the gene matches. This CDR3 has 17 amino acids. Germline CDR1 is SGHDT and CDR2 is YYEEEE. The CDR3 region has the DNA TGTGCCAGCAGCTGGGGGACAGGAAGTGCAACTAATGAAAAACTGTTTTTT. It yields the protein CASSWGTGSATNEKLFF.

This clone has a handful of counts. The chain employs TRBV9 and TRBJ2-7; 10 positions match TRBD1. The J segment lost 2 bases and the V segment lost 2 bases, leaving 1 base of the junction unmatched. The CDR3 totals 14 residues. Germline V gene lookup returns CDR1 SGDLS and CDR2 YYNGEE. For the CDR3, the DNA is TGTGCCAGCAGCGTCGGGACAGGGGCCTACGAGCAGTACTTC. This encodes CASSVGTGAYEQYF.

V and J are TRBV27 and TRBJ1-1; 11 nucleotides agree with TRBD1. V lost 5 bases and J lost 10; bases outside the gene matches: 12. In germline, CDR1 is MNHEY, CDR2 SMNVEV (reference sequence). This CDR3 has 15 amino acids. The CDR3: CASSLESGTGGRAFF. Written as DNA, the CDR3 is TGTGCCAGCAGTCTAGAATCCGGGACAGGGGGGAGAGCTTTCTTT.

The V and J genes are TRBV6-2 or TRBV6-3 and TRBJ2-2, with D perhaps matching TRBD2 (5 bases). The CDR3 covers 15 residues. V was trimmed by 4 bases and J by 0 bases, leaving 9 bases between them. The germline V gene encodes CDR1 MNHEY and CDR2 SVGEGT. The chain's CDR3 is CASSSTRPNTGELFF. In DNA form, the CDR3 reads TGTGCCAGCAGTTCCACTAGACCGAACACCGGGGAGCTGTTTTTT.

The J gene is TRBJ1-1, the V gene TRBV28; D possibly corresponds to TRBD1 (5 bases). V lost 10 bases, J lost 1 base, and 10 bases lay in between. The germline gives CDR1 MDHEN, CDR2 SYDVKM. This CDR3 region has 12 residues. The CDR3, as DNA: TGTGCCATTCAGAGGGGGAACACTGAAGCTTTCTTT. This codes for CAIQRGNTEAFF.

The chain recombines TRBV27 with TRBJ2-1; weak D call: TRBD1 (6 bases). Trimming took 8 bases from V and 8 from J, leaving 13 bases between them. CDR3 length: 12 residues. In germline, CDR1 is MNHEY, CDR2 SMNVEV (reference sequence). CDR3 in amino acids: CASGTGIDEQFF. The DNA for the CDR3 is TGTGCCAGCGGTACAGGGATTGATGAGCAGTTCTTC.

The rearrangement joins TRBV2 to TRBJ2-5; the D call may be TRBD1 or TRBD2 (6 bases each). Germline values: CDR1 SNHLY, CDR2 FYNNEI. With 7 bases removed from V and 4 bases from J, the gap between germline ends came to 13 bases. The CDR3 is made up of 13 amino acids. In nucleotides, the CDR3 is TGTGCCAGCAAGGGGGGATTTGGAGAGACCCAGTACTTC. It translates to CASKGGFGETQYF.

The chain is built from TRBV7-3 and TRBJ1-1; possible D gene TRBD1, 5 bases. From germline, CDR1 is SGHTA and CDR2 FQGTGA. V dropped 4 bases and J dropped 7 bases, with 10 bases sitting between them. The CDR3 extends over 12 amino acids. Here the CDR3 DNA reads TGTGCCAGCAGCTCGACAGACGGTGAAGCTTTCTTT. Its protein product is CASSSTDGEAFF.

This clone was counted once. J is TRBJ2-1 and V is TRBV3-1 (or the pseudogene TRBV3-2); weak D call: TRBD1 (5 bases). Germline CDR1 LGHDT, CDR2 YNNKEL (reference sequence). V lost 4 bases to trimming and J lost 3 bases, with 13 bases between them. The CDR3 covers 15 residues. CDR3 in DNA: TGTGCCAGCAGCCTCGAAGGGGCCAGCTACAATGAGCAGTTCTTC. It translates to CASSLEGASYNEQFF.

This chain connects TRBV2 to TRBJ1-2; TRBD1 matches 8 bases. The CDR3 extends over 13 amino acids. J gave up 3 bases and V 5 bases, and 2 bases lay outside the gene matches. Per the germline V gene, CDR1 is SNHLY and CDR2 is FYNNEI. As DNA, the CDR3 is TGTGCCAGCAGTACAGGGGGGGACTATGGCTACACCTTC. Amino acid sequence: CASSTGGDYGYTF.

The chain has TRBV20-1 and TRBJ1-1; D is ambiguous. Germline lookup yields CDR1 DFQATT and CDR2 SNEGSKA (reference sequence). V lost 5 bases and J 3 bases, leaving 7 bases between the germline ends. The length of the CDR3 is 11 residues. This CDR3 reads CSAPWDTEAFF. The DNA of the CDR3 is TGCAGTGCTCCGTGGGACACTGAAGCTTTCTTT.

The rearrangement uses TRBV2 and TRBJ1-4, with a weak D call TRBD1 (6 bases). The CDR3 contains 14 residues. Trimming left V 6 bases short and J 6 bases short, with 14 bases between. Germline V gene sequence: CDR1 SNHLY, CDR2 FYNNEI. The CDR3 bases are TGTGCCAGCAGGGCACAGGGCCTAGATGAAAAACTGTTTTTT. Protein sequence: CASRAQGLDEKLFF.

This clone was seen a few times. The genes are TRBV5-1 and TRBJ2-3, with 10 bases identical to TRBD1. The V and J ends lost 4 bases and 5 bases, in that order; junction bases with no gene match: 10. CDR3 length equals 16 residues. CDR1 is SGHRS and CDR2 is YFSETQ in the germline V gene. CDR3 sequence: CASSGEPGQGRDTQYF. The CDR3 nucleotides are TGCGCCAGCAGCGGGGAACCGGGACAGGGGAGAGATACGCAGTATTTT. Based on the CDR3 plus reference TRBV5-1 and TRBJ2-3, the full variable domain is KAGVTQTPRYLIKTRGQQVTLSCSPISGHRSVSWYQQTPGQGLQFLFEYFSETQRNKGNFPGRFSGRQFSNSRSEMNVSTLELGDSALYLCASSGEPGQGRDTQYFGPGTRLTVL.

This chain links TRBV24-1 with TRBJ2-1; TRBD2 aligns across 11 bases. The V and J ends lost 8 bases and 4 bases, in that order; junction bases with no gene match: 12. CDR3 length: 17 amino acids. Germline V CDR1 and CDR2: KGHDR, SFDVKD. DNA of the CDR3: TGTGCCACCACCGCTAGCGGGGGGCACACCAATTACAATGAGCAGTTCTTC. Its protein is CATTASGGHTNYNEQFF.

V usage is TRBV6-5 and J usage is TRBJ1-5; D unresolved. Trimming cost V 0 bases and J 5 bases, with 11 bases left between them. The CDR3 has 15 residues. In germline, CDR1 is MNHEY, CDR2 SVGAGI. Written as DNA, the CDR3 is TGTGCCAGCAGTTACTCTTCGACCCTCGATCAGCCCCAGCATTTT. This sequence encodes CASSYSSTLDQPQHF.

Here the CDR3 reads CASSLLTRTYEQYF. Written as DNA, the CDR3 is TGTGCCAGCAGCCTCCTGACACGAACCTACGAGCAGTACTTC. The chain recombines TRBV7-2 with TRBJ2-7; D unclear. Trimming stripped 5 bases from V and 2 bases from J, with 13 bases between. Per the germline V gene, CDR1 is SGHTA and CDR2 is FQGNSA. The CDR3 consists of 14 residues.

J is TRBJ2-4 and V is TRBV9, with 9 bases that match TRBD1. V shed 4 bases, J shed 7 bases, and the junction held 6 bases outside the gene matches. Germline V lookup: CDR1 SGDLS, CDR2 YYNGEE. The CDR3 is 14 residues long. The CDR3 DNA is TGTGCCAGCAGCCCACGGACAGGGGAGAACATTCAGTACTTC. It codes for CASSPRTGENIQYF.

CDR3 nucleotide sequence: TGTGCCAGCAGTTCCCCGGGGACGGCTGAGCCCCAGCATTTT. Translated: CASSSPGTAEPQHF. The rearrangement uses TRBV28 and TRBJ1-5; the D gene is possibly TRBD1 (5 bases). V was clipped by 4 bases and J by 8 bases, with 15 bases between them. CDR1 is MDHEN, CDR2 SYDVKM, per germline. The CDR3 length is 14 residues.